The rows below give T cell receptor beta chains drawn from one sample of a study of cytomegalovirus exposure and HLA in healthy donors. Clones were sequenced by immunoSEQ multiplex PCR, and TCRdb holds only the in-frame ones, with some missing. The table shows about 160,000 clones, with more than 60% occurring only once. Sequenced material: PBMCs. These receptors were collected from a woman in her forties in good health and CMV-seropositive. The CDR3 runs from the conserved cysteine through the conserved F or W. A D gene is named only where the DNA matches it firmly. Clone size appears in some rows only: once, few, many, or a class for an expanded clone.

j_call: TRBJ2-1
clone_size: NA
v_call: TRBV5-6
cdr3_length: 16
d_call: NA
cdr3_aa: CASSGTGTASYNEQFF
cdr3_nt: TGTGCCAGCAGCGGAACCGGGACTGCAAGCTACAATGAGCAGTTCTTC

j_call: TRBJ2-2
clone_size: NA
v_call: TRBV28
cdr3_length: 14
d_call: TRBD1
cdr3_aa: CASSRRGLGGELFF
cdr3_nt: TGTGCCAGCAGTCGCAGGGGGCTTGGCGGGGAGCTGTTTTTT

j_call: TRBJ2-7
clone_size: NA
v_call: TRBV4-2
cdr3_length: 16
d_call: TRBD2
cdr3_aa: CASSQGTSGAAYEQYF
cdr3_nt: TGTGCCAGCAGCCAAGGGACTAGCGGGGCCGCCTACGAGCAGTACTTC

j_call: TRBJ2-2
clone_size: NA
v_call: TRBV9
cdr3_length: 18
d_call: TRBD2
cdr3_aa: CASSASSGGAVNTGELFF
cdr3_nt: TGTGCCAGCAGCGCCTCTAGCGGGGGGGCAGTGAACACCGGGGAGCTGTTTTTT

j_call: TRBJ2-1
clone_size: NA
v_call: TRBV29-1
cdr3_length: 13
d_call: TRBD2
cdr3_aa: CSGTSGDYNEQFF
cdr3_nt: TGCAGCGGAACTAGCGGGGATTACAATGAGCAGTTCTTC

j_call: TRBJ2-2
clone_size: NA
v_call: TRBV7-2
cdr3_length: 15
d_call: TRBD2
cdr3_aa: CASSLGMRGGGELFF
cdr3_nt: TGTGCCAGCAGCTTGGGGATGCGGGGGGGCGGGGAGCTGTTTTTT

j_call: TRBJ1-3
clone_size: once
v_call: TRBV9
cdr3_length: 16
d_call: TRBD1
cdr3_aa: CASSVGDSISGNTIYF
cdr3_nt: TGTGCCAGCAGCGTAGGGGACAGCATCTCTGGAAACACCATATATTTT

j_call: TRBJ2-2
clone_size: NA
v_call: TRBV11-3
cdr3_length: 12
d_call: NA
cdr3_aa: CASSLESGELFF
cdr3_nt: TGTGCCAGCAGCTTAGAGAGCGGGGAGCTGTTTTTT

j_call: TRBJ1-5
clone_size: NA
v_call: TRBV27
cdr3_length: 15
d_call: NA
cdr3_aa: CASSPGGPSNQPQHF
cdr3_nt: TGTGCCAGCAGTCCGGGGGGACCTAGCAATCAGCCCCAGCATTTT

j_call: TRBJ1-3
clone_size: few
v_call: TRBV6-6
cdr3_length: 15
d_call: NA
cdr3_aa: CASSHGGAGGNTIYF
cdr3_nt: TGTGCCAGCAGTCACGGTGGGGCTGGAGGAAACACCATATATTTT

j_call: TRBJ1-2
clone_size: NA
v_call: TRBV6-5
cdr3_length: 14
d_call: TRBD1
cdr3_aa: CASSYRQGKGGYTF
cdr3_nt: TGTGCCAGCAGTTACAGACAGGGGAAAGGTGGCTACACCTTC

j_call: TRBJ1-2
clone_size: NA
v_call: TRBV7-9
cdr3_length: 13
d_call: NA
cdr3_aa: CSSSLVREGGYTF
cdr3_nt: TGTTCCAGCAGCTTAGTCAGGGAGGGTGGCTACACCTTC

j_call: TRBJ1-2
clone_size: NA
v_call: TRBV7-2
cdr3_length: 14
d_call: NA
cdr3_aa: CASSLGHNTGGYTF
cdr3_nt: TGTGCCAGCAGCTTAGGGCACAACACGGGTGGCTACACCTTC

j_call: TRBJ1-2
clone_size: NA
v_call: TRBV2
cdr3_length: 13
d_call: TRBD1
cdr3_aa: CASGGQLFYGYTF
cdr3_nt: TGTGCCAGCGGGGGACAGCTCTTCTATGGCTACACCTTC

j_call: TRBJ1-1
clone_size: few
v_call: TRBV29-1
cdr3_length: 13
d_call: NA
cdr3_aa: CSVEVLRGDEAFF
cdr3_nt: TGCAGCGTTGAAGTTCTCCGGGGAGATGAAGCTTTCTTT

j_call: TRBJ2-1
clone_size: few
v_call: TRBV15
cdr3_length: 15
d_call: TRBD2
cdr3_aa: CATSRSGGTYNEQFF
cdr3_nt: TGTGCCACCAGCAGAAGCGGGGGCACCTACAATGAGCAGTTCTTC

j_call: TRBJ2-3
clone_size: few
v_call: TRBV12-5
cdr3_length: 18
d_call: NA
cdr3_aa: CASGLGRQASNLEDTQYF
cdr3_nt: TGTGCTAGTGGTCTCGGCCGACAAGCCTCGAATCTTGAGGATACGCAGTATTTT

j_call: TRBJ2-7
clone_size: NA
v_call: TRBV7-2
cdr3_length: 16
d_call: TRBD2
cdr3_aa: CASSTDVASGVYEQYF
cdr3_nt: TGTGCCAGCAGTACAGACGTGGCTAGCGGAGTATACGAGCAGTACTTC

j_call: TRBJ1-1
clone_size: NA
v_call: TRBV6-5
cdr3_length: 16
d_call: TRBD1
cdr3_aa: CASSYYRGRVDTEAFF
cdr3_nt: TGTGCCAGCAGTTACTACAGGGGGCGGGTTGACACTGAAGCTTTCTTT

j_call: TRBJ1-6
clone_size: NA
v_call: TRBV27
cdr3_length: 15
d_call: NA
cdr3_aa: CASSSVSSYNSPLHF
cdr3_nt: TGTGCCAGCAGTTCTGTGAGCTCCTATAATTCACCCCTCCACTTT

j_call: TRBJ2-5
clone_size: NA
v_call: TRBV7-8
cdr3_length: 17
d_call: NA
cdr3_aa: CASSLYEAWGTSETQYF
cdr3_nt: TGTGCCAGCAGCCTATACGAGGCTTGGGGCACATCGGAGACCCAGTACTTC

j_call: TRBJ1-2
clone_size: NA
v_call: TRBV5-1
cdr3_length: 15
d_call: NA
cdr3_aa: CASSLDSGGKAGYTF
cdr3_nt: TGCGCCAGCAGCTTGGACAGCGGGGGGAAAGCTGGCTACACCTTC

j_call: TRBJ1-2
clone_size: NA
v_call: TRBV6-4
cdr3_length: 13
d_call: TRBD1
cdr3_aa: CASSAGQGTGYTF
cdr3_nt: TGTGCCAGCAGCGCGGGACAGGGGACCGGCTACACCTTC

j_call: TRBJ1-5
clone_size: NA
v_call: TRBV7-8
cdr3_length: 15
d_call: NA
cdr3_aa: CASSLVRDSNQPQHF
cdr3_nt: TGTGCCAGCAGCTTAGTGAGGGATAGCAATCAGCCCCAGCATTTT

j_call: TRBJ1-1
clone_size: NA
v_call: TRBV30
cdr3_length: 13
d_call: TRBD1
cdr3_aa: CAWTRDSRTEAFF
cdr3_nt: TGTGCCTGGACTAGGGACAGCCGCACTGAAGCTTTCTTT